The clone carrying this T cell receptor (beta chain) was detected many times. Its matching antigen is unknown. Mismatch with germline at one junction end may stem from a read error. This sample is part of a study of HIV-infected patients and healthy controls. Points from the study as a whole: Compared with untreated HIV+ repertoires, healthy controls showed roughly threefold more distinct CDR3s and higher Shannon diversity.

The germline V gene encodes CDR1 MNHEY and CDR2 SMNVEV (reference sequence). This CDR3 region has 15 residues. Whole blood was used without fractionation, so all unsorted peripheral T cells were included. Alpha and beta constant-region primers primed reverse transcription of about 470 ng RNA. Each of the alpha and beta chains got its own library through chain-specific third strand synthesis with indices. TCRdb fed the 5' RACE reads into MiXCR, producing one record per CDR3 protein. The table includes under 20,000 distinct CDR3 sequences, approximately 7% detected once. The chain is built from TRBV27 and TRBJ2-5, with 7 bases fitting TRBD1. The sequenced sample consisted of blood. This receptor was taken from an adult in good health. Here the CDR3 reads CASRSAGGGQQTQYF. The CDR3 DNA follows: TGTGCCAGCAGATCCGCAGGGGGTGGCCAACAGACCCAGTACTTC.